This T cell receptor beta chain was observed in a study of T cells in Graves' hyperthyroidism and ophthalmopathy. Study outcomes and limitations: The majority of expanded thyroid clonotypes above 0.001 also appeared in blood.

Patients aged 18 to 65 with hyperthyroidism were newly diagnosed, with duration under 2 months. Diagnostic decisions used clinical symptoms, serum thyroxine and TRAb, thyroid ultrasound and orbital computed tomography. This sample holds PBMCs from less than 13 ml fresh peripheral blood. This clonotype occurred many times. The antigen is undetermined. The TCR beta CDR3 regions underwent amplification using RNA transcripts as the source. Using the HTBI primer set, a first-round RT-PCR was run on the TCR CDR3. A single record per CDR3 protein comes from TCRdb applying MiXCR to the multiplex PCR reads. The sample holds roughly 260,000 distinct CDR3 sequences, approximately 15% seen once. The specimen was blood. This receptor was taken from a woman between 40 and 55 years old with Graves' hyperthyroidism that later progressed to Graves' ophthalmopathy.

The DNA for the CDR3 is TGCGCCAGCAGTGAGGGCCCCGGGACTAGCGGGGACAATGAGCAGTTCTTC. Translation: CASSEGPGTSGDNEQFF. This chain uses TRBV10-1 with TRBJ2-1, with 13 bases identical to TRBD2. Looked up from germline, CDR1 is WNHNN and CDR2 is SYGVQD (reference sequence). CDR3 size: 17 residues. The ends lost 2 bases at V and 5 bases at J; junction bases unmatched: 6.